This TCR beta chain was sequenced for a study of cytotoxic CD8 clonotypes in ibrutinib-treated CLL. On the study more broadly: For this cohort, patients were some 12 relapsed/refractory and under 16 treatment-naive, while 17 were IGHV unmutated.

Here immunoSEQ multiplex PCR was the method, and the copy in TCRdb shows in-frame clones only, minus some. The repertoire has around 150,000 clones, around 81% of them found once; the top ten carry less than 9%. This CDR3 comprises 15 residues. Trimming shortened V by 2 bases and J by 3 bases, and 12 bases separated the two germline ends. The germline V gene has CDR1 SGHKS and CDR2 YYEKEE (reference sequence). This material consisted of PBMCs, taken after 36 months of ibrutinib treatment. This receptor was identified in a human donor with chronic lymphocytic leukemia. The rearrangement uses TRBV5-5 and TRBJ2-1, with D perhaps matching TRBD2 (5 bases). The CDR3 is CASSFPEGFYNEQFF. The CDR3 nucleotides are TGTGCCAGCAGCTTCCCTGAGGGCTTCTACAATGAGCAGTTCTTC.